The 18 T cell receptor beta chains reported below all come from one sample, sequenced in a study of beta chain features in type 1 diabetes. The entirety of the isolated RNA underwent reverse transcription, so expressed TCRB transcripts were sequenced. Data came from immunoSEQ multiplex PCR; TCRdb stores just in-frame clones and leaves some out. The data contain 620,000 or so clones, roughly a sixth of them seen just once; the ten biggest clones take up under 0.095%. Sequences were obtained from naive CD4+ T cells from blood. The receptors derive from a man aged 18-30 years in good health.

This clone was detected only a few times. The chain recombines TRBV28 with TRBJ2-7; 9 nucleotides match TRBD1. The ends lost 11 bases at V and 3 bases at J; junction bases unmatched: 5. From germline, CDR1 is MDHEN and CDR2 SYDVKM. The CDR3 runs 12 residues. The CDR3 reads CAGGTGLYEQYF. The CDR3 DNA reads as TGTGCCGGCGGGACAGGGCTCTACGAGCAGTACTTC.

The sample holds a few counts of this clone. The CDR3 loop reads CASSTSGQEGQPQHF. In nucleotides, the CDR3 is TGTGCCAGCAGTACTTCTGGACAGGAAGGCCAGCCCCAGCATTTT. This chain uses TRBV6-6 with TRBJ1-5, with TRBD1 matching 7 bases. The V and J ends lost 5 bases and 7 bases, in that order; junction bases with no gene match: 11. There are 15 residues in the CDR3. Germline CDR1 reads MNHNY; CDR2 reads SVGAGI (reference sequence).

This clone was detected a few times. This chain connects TRBV19 to TRBJ2-5; TRBD1 might be the D (6 bases). The V gene lost 9 bases and the J gene lost 5 bases, with 16 bases spanning the gap. The germline CDR1 and CDR2 sequences are LNHDA and SQIVND (reference sequence). The CDR3 has 13 residues. CDR3 region: CASRITGTETQYF. The CDR3 region has the DNA TGTGCCAGCCGTATCACAGGGACCGAGACCCAGTACTTC.

The chain has TRBV19 and TRBJ1-1, with D unclear. Germline assignment: CDR1 LNHDA and CDR2 SQIVND (reference sequence). The germline V and J ends were trimmed by 8 bases and 1 base, with 8 bases remaining between them. The CDR3 runs to 12 residues. CDR3 nucleotides: TGTGCCAGTGGTGCGCCGAACACTGAAGCTTTCTTT. The encoded protein is CASGAPNTEAFF.

J is TRBJ2-2 and V is TRBV9; D might be TRBD1 (6 bases). Germline CDR1 reads SGDLS; CDR2 reads YYNGEE. V dropped 1 base and J dropped 3 bases, with 10 bases sitting between them. The CDR3 loop spans 15 amino acids. CDR3 in DNA: TGTGCCAGCAGCGTAAACAGGGTCCACACCGGGGAGCTGTTTTTT. Encoded protein: CASSVNRVHTGELFF. Based on the CDR3 plus reference TRBV9 and TRBJ2-2, the full variable domain is DSGVTQTPKHLITATGQRVTLRCSPRSGDLSVYWYQQSLDQGLQFLIQYYNGEERAKGNILERFSAQQFPDLHSELNLSSLELGDSALYFCASSVNRVHTGELFFGEGSRLTVL.

V is TRBV7-3 and J is TRBJ2-2; D is unresolved. Trimming removed 1 base from V and 0 bases from J, with 9 bases in between. This CDR3 is 16 amino acids long. Germline CDR1 is SGHTA and CDR2 is FQGTGA. Written as DNA, the CDR3 is TGTGCCAGCAGCTTAATACCCCAAGCGAACACCGGGGAGCTGTTTTTT. Translation: CASSLIPQANTGELFF.

In its sample, this clone was seen a few times. This chain joins TRBV25-1 and TRBJ2-1, with 9 bases matching TRBD2. V was clipped by 11 bases and J by 7 bases; unmatched bases: 15. CDR1 and CDR2 (germline): MGHDK, SYGVNS. The CDR3 is made up of 15 amino acids. CDR3 nucleotides: TGTGCCTCGGAGGCTAGCGGGACTTATTGGAATGAGCAGTTCTTC. Its translation: CASEASGTYWNEQFF.

This clone was detected only a few times. V and J are TRBV2 and TRBJ2-7; D may match TRBD1 or TRBD2 (5 bases each). Germline CDR1 is SNHLY and CDR2 is FYNNEI. The CDR3 has 15 residues. The V end lost 5 bases, the J end lost 5 bases, and 19 bases lay between the germline ends. CDR3 sequence: CASSMGPPQTHEQYF. The CDR3 nucleotides are TGTGCCAGCAGTATGGGACCTCCCCAAACCCACGAGCAGTACTTC. The whole variable domain, remainder taken from reference TRBV2 and TRBJ2-7, is EPEVTQTPSHQVTQMGQEVILRCVPISNHLYFYWYRQILGQKVEFLVSFYNNEISEKSEIFDDQFSVERPDGSNFTLKIRSTKLEDSAMYFCASSMGPPQTHEQYFGPGTRLTVT.

The table lists this clone with a few counts. This sequence joins TRBV11-2 and TRBJ2-5; 9 bases align to TRBD1. Germline CDR1 SGHAT, CDR2 FQNNGV. Unmatched junction bases numbered 0, after V lost 4 bases and J lost 3 bases. This CDR3 region has 13 residues. Here the CDR3 reads CASSWTGEETQYF. As DNA, the CDR3 is TGTGCCAGCAGCTGGACAGGGGAAGAGACCCAGTACTTC.

The J gene is TRBJ1-4, the V gene TRBV9; tentatively, D is TRBD1 (5 bases). This CDR3 spans 14 amino acids. The V gene lost 4 bases and the J gene lost 4 bases, with 11 bases spanning the gap. Germline CDR1 SGDLS, CDR2 YYNGEE. DNA of the CDR3: TGTGCCAGCAGCCGGGACTCCAATAATGAAAAACTGTTTTTT. Its protein product is CASSRDSNNEKLFF.

This clone was detected a few times. Other DNA sequences from this sample encode an identical CDR3 as well. The rearrangement uses TRBV5-1 and TRBJ2-7; no clear D gene. The CDR3 extends over 12 amino acids. With 0 bases removed from V and 2 bases from J, the gap between germline ends came to 3 bases. Germline loops: CDR1 SGHRS, CDR2 YFSETQ. The CDR3 DNA follows: TGCGCCAGCAGCTTGGGAACCTACGAGCAGTACTTC. Amino acids: CASSLGTYEQYF.

The genes are TRBV28 and TRBJ2-7; perhaps TRBD1 as D (6 bases). Trimming removed 2 bases from V and 2 bases from J, with 13 bases in between. There are 15 residues in the CDR3. CDR1 and CDR2 from the germline V gene are MDHEN and SYDVKM. The chain's CDR3 is CASSLPGDLTYEQYF. In nucleotides, the CDR3 is TGTGCCAGCAGTTTACCAGGGGATCTCACCTACGAGCAGTACTTC. Supplemented by reference TRBV28 and TRBJ2-7, the full variable domain reads DVKVTQSSRYLVKRTGEKVFLECVQDMDHENMFWYRQDPGLGLRLIYFSYDVKMKEKGDIPEGYSVSREKKERFSLILESASTNQTSMYLCASSLPGDLTYEQYFGPGTRLTVT.

The chain has TRBV13 and TRBJ2-7, with 14 bases identical to TRBD2. Germline loops: CDR1 PRHDT, CDR2 FYEKMQ (reference sequence). The CDR3 loop spans 17 amino acids. V lost 5 bases to trimming and J lost 2 bases; unmatched junction nucleotides: 8. CDR3 DNA sequence: TGTGCCAGCAGCCGGACTAGCGGGAGGCCGCAGGCCTACGAGCAGTACTTC. Amino acid sequence: CASSRTSGRPQAYEQYF.

The chain is built from TRBV7-2 and TRBJ2-2; 7 nucleotides agree with TRBD1. With 5 bases clipped from V and 4 bases from J, the junction kept 7 bases outside the gene matches. The germline CDR1 and CDR2 sequences are SGHTA and FQGNSA. This CDR3 has 15 amino acids. The CDR3: CASSPTGAVTGELFF. DNA for the CDR3: TGTGCCAGCAGCCCTACAGGGGCCGTCACCGGGGAGCTGTTTTTT.

The table lists this clone with many counts. The chain links TRBV14 to TRBJ2-6, with D hard to call. CDR1 and CDR2 (germline): SGHDN, FVKESK. The ends were cut back, 5 bases at V and 3 bases at J, with 11 bases in the middle. This CDR3 comprises 15 residues. CDR3 amino acids: CASSAPGRGANVLTF. CDR3 DNA: TGTGCCAGCAGCGCTCCTGGGCGTGGGGCCAACGTCCTGACTTTC.

This clone was detected a few times. V gene TRBV7-9 combines with J gene TRBJ2-3; 10 bases are a match to TRBD2. The CDR3 totals 15 residues. J lost 6 bases, V lost 5 bases, and 8 bases had no gene match. Looked up from germline, CDR1 is SEHNR and CDR2 is FQNEAQ (reference sequence). The CDR3 DNA follows: TGTGCCAGCAGCCTATCCCTAGCGGGAGTCGATACGCAGTATTTT. This gives the protein CASSLSLAGVDTQYF.

This clone was seen a handful of times. The DNA for the CDR3 is TGCGCCAGCAGCTTGTTCTACAACCCCGTTGGATATGGCTACACCTTC. Translating it yields CASSLFYNPVGYGYTF. This chain connects TRBV5-1 to TRBJ1-2, with D unclear. From germline, CDR1 is SGHRS and CDR2 YFSETQ. V shed 1 base and J shed 5 bases, with 18 bases lying between them. The CDR3 length is 16 residues. Based on the CDR3 plus reference TRBV5-1 and TRBJ1-2, the full variable domain is KAGVTQTPRYLIKTRGQQVTLSCSPISGHRSVSWYQQTPGQGLQFLFEYFSETQRNKGNFPGRFSGRQFSNSRSEMNVSTLELGDSALYLCASSLFYNPVGYGYTFGSGTRLTVV.

The V and J genes are TRBV10-3 and TRBJ1-2; 7 bases are a match to TRBD1. The CDR3 length is 12 residues. J gave up 1 base and V 10 bases, and 3 bases lay outside the gene matches. Per germline, CDR1 ENHRY and CDR2 SYGVKD. This CDR3 reads CATRDSNYGYTF. CDR3 coding DNA: TGTGCCACCAGGGACAGTAACTATGGCTACACCTTC.